This TCR beta chain was profiled in a study of T cells after posttransplantation cyclophosphamide. Sequenced by immunoSEQ multiplex PCR; TCRdb stores in-frame clones only, minus some. This sample carries under 9,000 clones, none of them present only once. Findings of the study overall: Recipient CMV seropositivity and CMV reactivation strongly tracked TRB clonality. Later blood repertoires were often dominated by clones from the donor CD8+ memory compartment. Tissue-infiltrating T cells from skin or gut overlapped little with blood T cells.

This clone was recorded at least ten times. As yet, its antigen is unknown. The germline V gene has CDR1 SNHLY and CDR2 FYNNEI. The CDR3 totals 16 residues. Trimming at V came to 3 bases and at J to 2 bases, leaving 6 bases not matched to a gene. Cyclophosphamide on days +3 and +4 followed busulfan-fludarabine conditioning and a marrow graft. This sequence was found in a male patient in his fifties who received an allogeneic stem cell transplant from an unrelated donor, was CMV-positive, and had acute GVHD only. The T cells may partly be graft donor cells. Material: PBMCs, obtained after allogeneic stem cell transplant with posttransplant cyclophosphamide. The chain employs TRBV2 and TRBJ2-5; 10 bases are shared with TRBD2. The DNA of the CDR3 is TGTGCCAGCAGTGAGGGGGCTAGCGGGAGTCAAGAGACCCAGTACTTC. Translation: CASSEGASGSQETQYF.